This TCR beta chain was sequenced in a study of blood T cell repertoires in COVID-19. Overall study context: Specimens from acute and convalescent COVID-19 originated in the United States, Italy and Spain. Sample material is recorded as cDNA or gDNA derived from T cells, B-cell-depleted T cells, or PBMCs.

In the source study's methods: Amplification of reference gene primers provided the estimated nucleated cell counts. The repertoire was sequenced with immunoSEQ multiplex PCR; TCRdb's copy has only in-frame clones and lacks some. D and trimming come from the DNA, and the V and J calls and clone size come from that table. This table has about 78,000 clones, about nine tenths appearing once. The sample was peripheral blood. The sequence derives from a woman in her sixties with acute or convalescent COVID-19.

In DNA, the CDR3 is TGCAGCACATCCCGGGCAACGGGGGAGACCCAGTACTTC. Translating gives CSTSRATGETQYF. The gene calls are TRBV29-1 and TRBJ2-5; D may be TRBD2 (5 bases). Germline V lookup: CDR1 SQVTM, CDR2 ANQGSEA. This CDR3 is 13 amino acids long. V lost 8 bases and J lost 5, with 18 bases in between.